This T cell receptor (beta chain) was documented in a study of T cells after yellow fever vaccination. The study's findings and limits: Among primary-vaccination clones, most reappeared after the booster, at almost 98% for CD4 and approximately 90% for CD8.

Universal primer sites and UMIs were introduced during 5'RACE template-switching synthesis of TCR cDNA. From the 5' RACE reads, TCRdb called clonotypes with MiXCR, one entry per CDR3 protein. The sample contains around 120,000 distinct CDR3 sequences, around 15% of which appear only once. This clonotype came up a few times. Its antigen is undetermined. V gave up 3 bases and J gave up 9 bases; unmatched junction bases: 10. CDR1 is LGHDT, CDR2 YNNKEL, per germline (reference sequence). CDR3 length equals 17 residues. The TCR comes from a man younger than 35 who received the YFV17D yellow fever vaccine. J is TRBJ2-1 and V is TRBV3-1; 14 bases match TRBD2. Sample: CD8+ T cells sorted from PBMCs, taken 5 days after the yellow fever booster vaccination. CDR3 residues: CASSHETSGGVFSEQFF. CDR3 nucleotide sequence: TGTGCCAGCAGCCACGAGACTAGCGGGGGGGTCTTTAGTGAGCAGTTCTTC.